The rows below give T cell receptor beta chains drawn from one sample of a study of identical twins. TCRdb fed the 5' RACE reads into MiXCR, producing one record per CDR3 protein. The profile covers a few hundred thousand distinct CDR3 sequences, with about 8% appearing a single time and 3% to 3.5% taken by the ten largest. These records were also assigned to another study, of yellow fever vaccine responses in identical twins.

Input material: CD8+ T cells sorted from blood. Receptor source: a woman aged 18-29 years in good health. Both conserved end residues are part of each CDR3. Each record gives: V gene, J gene, clone size, CDR3 length, D gene, CDR3 protein, CDR3 DNA. A D gene is named only where the DNA matches it firmly. Clone size appears in some rows only: once, few, many, or a class for an expanded clone.

TRBV7-6	TRBJ2-3	NA	15	NA	CASSFRLTGADTQYF	TGTGCCAGCAGCTTCCGACTAACCGGTGCAGATACGCAGTATTTT
TRBV4-3	TRBJ2-1	few	19	TRBD2	CASSLSPPGLAGVYNEQFF	TGCGCCAGCAGCCTGTCTCCCCCGGGACTAGCGGGAGTGTACAATGAGCAGTTCTTC
TRBV20-1	TRBJ2-7	few	13	NA	CSVSHGSSYEQYF	TGCAGTGTTAGCCACGGAAGCTCCTACGAGCAGTACTTC
TRBV19	TRBJ2-5	NA	16	TRBD1	CASSIGQGPVGETQYF	TGTGCCAGTAGTATAGGACAGGGACCGGTAGGGGAGACCCAGTACTTC
TRBV20-1	TRBJ2-2	many	13	NA	CSARRLPTGELFF	TGCAGTGCTCGGCGGCTACCGACCGGGGAGCTGTTTTTT
TRBV3-1	TRBJ2-5	few	14	NA	CASSRRDMRETQYF	TGTGCCAGCAGTCGCCGGGACATGCGGGAGACCCAGTACTTC
TRBV15	TRBJ2-7	NA	14	NA	CATKSGLLDYEQYF	TGTGCCACCAAGTCTGGCCTTCTGGACTACGAGCAGTACTTC
TRBV4-3	TRBJ2-3	few	18	TRBD2	CASSQDPTSGTSTDTQYF	TGCGCCAGCAGCCAAGATCCAACTAGCGGGACTAGCACAGATACGCAGTATTTT
TRBV27	TRBJ2-5	NA	14	NA	CASSLGFGVETQYF	TGTGCCAGCAGTTTAGGGTTCGGAGTAGAGACCCAGTACTTC
TRBV4-1	TRBJ2-7	few	16	TRBD2	CASSQGLAGVPYEQYF	TGCGCCAGCAGCCAGGGACTAGCGGGAGTCCCCTACGAGCAGTACTTC